This TCR beta chain was documented in a study of T cell changes during pregnancy in multiple sclerosis. This CDR3 region has 14 residues. Per the germline V gene, CDR1 is MNHNY and CDR2 is SVGAGI (reference sequence). Trimming stripped 3 bases from V and 8 bases from J, with 14 bases between. This clone was seen a single time. Sequenced by immunoSEQ multiplex PCR; TCRdb stores in-frame clones only, minus some. The table lists about 130,000 clones, roughly 97% of them singletons. Sequencing was performed on peripheral blood, taken after pregnancy. This rearrangement joins TRBV6-6 to TRBJ1-5, with D perhaps matching TRBD1 (5 bases). This clonotype was sampled from a female donor with multiple sclerosis, enrolled in a pregnancy study. This CDR3 reads CASSYPQGVEPQHF. Here the CDR3 DNA reads TGTGCCAGCAGTTATCCCCAGGGCGTGGAGCCCCAGCATTTT.